This TCR beta chain was identified during a study of cytomegalovirus exposure and HLA in healthy donors. Study-wide points: Later analysis suggested links between common viral pathogens and several top significant clusters.

60 Vbeta and 13 Jbeta primers were used in PCR. The data were produced by immunoSEQ multiplex PCR, yet TCRdb's version contains in-frame clones alone and is incomplete. The specimen's table records 85,000 or so clones. The CDR3 runs to 14 residues. Germline trimming cut 2 bases from V and 5 bases from J; bases unmatched to any gene: 5. The germline V gene encodes CDR1 GTSNPN and CDR2 SVGIG (reference sequence). Details on this clone: Its antigen remains unidentified.

The sequenced material came from PBMCs. The origin of this receptor is a woman between 25 and 40 years old in good health and CMV-seronegative. V gene TRBV30 combines with J gene TRBJ2-1; 8 bases map to TRBD1. The CDR3 nucleotides read TGTGCCTGGAGTAAGGGACAGGCCGACAATGAGCAGTTCTTC. Amino acids: CAWSKGQADNEQFF.